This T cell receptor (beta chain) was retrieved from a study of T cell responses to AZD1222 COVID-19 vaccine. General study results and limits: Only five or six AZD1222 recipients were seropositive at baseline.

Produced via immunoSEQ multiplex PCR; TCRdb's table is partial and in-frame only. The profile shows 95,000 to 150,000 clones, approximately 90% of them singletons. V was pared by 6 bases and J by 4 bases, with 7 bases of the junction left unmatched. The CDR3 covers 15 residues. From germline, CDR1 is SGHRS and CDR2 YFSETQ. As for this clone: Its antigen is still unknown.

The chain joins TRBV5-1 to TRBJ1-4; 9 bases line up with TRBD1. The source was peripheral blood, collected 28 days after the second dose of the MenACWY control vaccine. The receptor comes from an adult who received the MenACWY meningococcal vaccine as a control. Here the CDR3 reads CASTGTGSYNEKLFF. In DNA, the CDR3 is TGCGCCAGCACCGGGACAGGGAGTTATAATGAAAAACTGTTTTTT.